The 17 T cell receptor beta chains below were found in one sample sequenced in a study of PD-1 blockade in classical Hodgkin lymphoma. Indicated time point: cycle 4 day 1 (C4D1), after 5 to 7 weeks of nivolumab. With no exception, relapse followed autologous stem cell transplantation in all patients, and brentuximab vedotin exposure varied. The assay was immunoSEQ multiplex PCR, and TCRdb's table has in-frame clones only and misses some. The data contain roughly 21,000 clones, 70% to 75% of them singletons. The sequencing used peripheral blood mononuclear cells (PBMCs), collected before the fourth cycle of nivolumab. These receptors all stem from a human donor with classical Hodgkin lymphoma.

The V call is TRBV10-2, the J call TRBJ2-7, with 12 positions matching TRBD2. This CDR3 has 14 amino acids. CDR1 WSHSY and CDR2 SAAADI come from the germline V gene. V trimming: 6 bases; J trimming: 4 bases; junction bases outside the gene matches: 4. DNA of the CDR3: TGCGCCAGCAGCGGACTAGCGGGACTTTACGAGCAGTACTTC. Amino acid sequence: CASSGLAGLYEQYF.

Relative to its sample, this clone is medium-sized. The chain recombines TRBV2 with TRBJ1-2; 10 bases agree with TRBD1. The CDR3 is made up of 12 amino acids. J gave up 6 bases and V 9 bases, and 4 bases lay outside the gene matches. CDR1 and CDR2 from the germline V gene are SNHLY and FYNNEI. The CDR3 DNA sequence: TGTGCCAGAGGGGACAGGGGAAATGGCTACACCTTC. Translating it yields CARGDRGNGYTF.

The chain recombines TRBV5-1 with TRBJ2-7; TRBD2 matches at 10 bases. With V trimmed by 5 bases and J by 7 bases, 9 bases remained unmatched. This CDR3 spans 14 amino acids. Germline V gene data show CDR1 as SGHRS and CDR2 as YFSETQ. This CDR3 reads CASSTSGTTQEQYF. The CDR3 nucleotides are TGCGCCAGCAGTACTAGCGGGACCACCCAGGAGCAGTACTTC.

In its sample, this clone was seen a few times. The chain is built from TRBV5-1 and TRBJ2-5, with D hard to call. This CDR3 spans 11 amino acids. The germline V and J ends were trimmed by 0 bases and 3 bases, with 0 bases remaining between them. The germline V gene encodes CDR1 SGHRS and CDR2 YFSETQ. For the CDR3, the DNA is TGCGCCAGCAGCTTGGAAGAGACCCAGTACTTC. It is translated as CASSLEETQYF.

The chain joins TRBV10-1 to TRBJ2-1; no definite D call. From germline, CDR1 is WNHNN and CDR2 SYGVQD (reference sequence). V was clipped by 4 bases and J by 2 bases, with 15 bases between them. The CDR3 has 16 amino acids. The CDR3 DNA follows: TGCGCCAGCAGTGGGAATGGTGGTACCCCCTACAATGAGCAGTTCTTC. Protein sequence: CASSGNGGTPYNEQFF.

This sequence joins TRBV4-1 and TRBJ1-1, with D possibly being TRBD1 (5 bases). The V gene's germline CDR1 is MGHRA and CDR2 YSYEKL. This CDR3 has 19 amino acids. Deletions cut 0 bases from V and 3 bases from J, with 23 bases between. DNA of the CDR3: TGCGCCAGCAGCCAAGATGAAACCGCCGCCAGGGTGGGAGACACTGAAGCTTTCTTT. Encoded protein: CASSQDETAARVGDTEAFF.

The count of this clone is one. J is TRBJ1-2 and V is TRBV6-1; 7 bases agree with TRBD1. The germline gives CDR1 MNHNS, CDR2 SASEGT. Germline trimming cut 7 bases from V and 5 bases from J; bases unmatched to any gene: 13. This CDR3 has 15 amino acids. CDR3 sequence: CASTLGITGVYGYTF. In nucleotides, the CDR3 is TGTGCCAGCACATTGGGGATCACAGGGGTTTATGGCTACACCTTC.

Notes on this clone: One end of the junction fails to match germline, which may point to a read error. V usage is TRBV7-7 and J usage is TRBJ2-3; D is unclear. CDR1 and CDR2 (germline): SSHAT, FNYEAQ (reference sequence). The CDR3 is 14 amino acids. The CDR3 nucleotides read TGTGCTAGCAGCCGCATATCTGGCACAGATACGCAGTATTTT. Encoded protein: CASSRISGTDTQYF.

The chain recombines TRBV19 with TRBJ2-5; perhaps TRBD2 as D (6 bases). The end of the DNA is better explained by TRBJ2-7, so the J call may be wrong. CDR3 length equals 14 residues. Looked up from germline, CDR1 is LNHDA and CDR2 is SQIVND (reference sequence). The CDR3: CASSNYGFGGEQYF. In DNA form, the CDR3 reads TGTGCCAGTAGCAATTACGGGTTCGGGGGCGAGCAGTACTTC.

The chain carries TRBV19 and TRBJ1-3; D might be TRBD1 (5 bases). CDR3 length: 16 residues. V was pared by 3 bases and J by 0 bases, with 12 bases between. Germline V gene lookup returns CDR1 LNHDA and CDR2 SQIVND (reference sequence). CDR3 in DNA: TGTGCCAGTAGTATTGCCCAGGGAAGCTCTGGAAACACCATATATTTT. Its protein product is CASSIAQGSSGNTIYF.

This CDR3 reads CASSSLVEGLGYTF. The CDR3 bases are TGTGCCAGCAGTTCCCTCGTGGAGGGGCTAGGCTACACCTTC. This chain uses TRBV27 with TRBJ1-2; the D gene is possibly TRBD1 (5 bases). This CDR3 has 14 amino acids. With 4 bases removed from V and 8 bases from J, the gap between germline ends came to 17 bases. Germline values: CDR1 MNHEY, CDR2 SMNVEV (reference sequence).

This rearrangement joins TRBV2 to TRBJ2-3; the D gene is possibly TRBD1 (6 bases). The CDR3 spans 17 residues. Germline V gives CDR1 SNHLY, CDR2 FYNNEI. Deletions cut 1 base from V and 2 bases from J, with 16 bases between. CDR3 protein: CASSEVQGPLNTDTQYF. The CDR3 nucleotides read TGTGCCAGCAGTGAAGTCCAGGGGCCATTAAACACAGATACGCAGTATTTT. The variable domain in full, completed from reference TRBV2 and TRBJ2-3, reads EPEVTQTPSHQVTQMGQEVILRCVPISNHLYFYWYRQILGQKVEFLVSFYNNEISEKSEIFDDQFSVERPDGSNFTLKIRSTKLEDSAMYFCASSEVQGPLNTDTQYFGPGTRLTVL.

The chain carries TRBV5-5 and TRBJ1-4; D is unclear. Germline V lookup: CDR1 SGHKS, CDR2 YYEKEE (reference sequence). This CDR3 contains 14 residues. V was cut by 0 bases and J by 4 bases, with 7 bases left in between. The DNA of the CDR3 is TGTGCCAGCAGCTTGGGACGGTTTAATGAAAAACTGTTTTTT. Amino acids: CASSLGRFNEKLFF.

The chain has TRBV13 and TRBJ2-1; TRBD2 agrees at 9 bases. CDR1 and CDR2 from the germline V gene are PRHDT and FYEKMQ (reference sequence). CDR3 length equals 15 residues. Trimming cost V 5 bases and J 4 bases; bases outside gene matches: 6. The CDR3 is CASSPGTSRYNEQFF. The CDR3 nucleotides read TGTGCCAGCAGCCCCGGGACTAGCCGATACAATGAGCAGTTCTTC.

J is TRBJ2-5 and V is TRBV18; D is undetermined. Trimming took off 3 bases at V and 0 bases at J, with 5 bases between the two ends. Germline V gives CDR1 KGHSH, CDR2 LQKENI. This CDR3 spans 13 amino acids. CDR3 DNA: TGTGCCAGCTCACCCCAGTACCAAGAGACCCAGTACTTC. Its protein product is CASSPQYQETQYF.

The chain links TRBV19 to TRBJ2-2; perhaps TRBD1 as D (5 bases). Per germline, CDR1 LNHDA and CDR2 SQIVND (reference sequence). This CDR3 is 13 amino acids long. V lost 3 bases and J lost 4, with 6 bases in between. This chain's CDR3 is CASSMQGTGELFF. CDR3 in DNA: TGTGCCAGTAGTATGCAGGGCACCGGGGAGCTGTTTTTT.

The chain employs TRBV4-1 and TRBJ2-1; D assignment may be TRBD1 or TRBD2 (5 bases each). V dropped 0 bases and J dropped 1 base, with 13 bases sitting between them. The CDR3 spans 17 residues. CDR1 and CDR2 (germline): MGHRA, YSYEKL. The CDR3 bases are TGCGCCAGCAGCCAAGATCCTGGGACCGGATCCTACAATGAGCAGTTCTTC. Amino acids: CASSQDPGTGSYNEQFF.